This T cell receptor (beta chain) was captured by sequencing in a study of blood T cell repertoires in COVID-19. The wider study: Donors in the United States, Italy and Spain gave samples during acute or convalescent COVID-19. Sources were T cells, B-cell-depleted T cells, or PBMCs; the material itself was cDNA or gDNA.

Per the original data handling: It was from reference gene primer amplification that nucleated cell counts were estimated. The table came from immunoSEQ multiplex PCR; TCRdb's copy has only in-frame clones and leaves some out. D and trimming were read from the DNA, whereas the V and J calls and clone size are those reported in that table. Among some 250,000 clones listed, about 90% were seen once. J was trimmed by 1 base and V by 4 bases; bases with no gene match: 7. CDR1 is MNHEY, CDR2 SVGEGT, per germline. This CDR3 spans 16 amino acids. Sequencing used peripheral blood. The TCR originated in a man in his 60s with acute or convalescent COVID-19. This sequence joins TRBV6-2 or TRBV6-3 and TRBJ2-7; 10 nucleotides match TRBD2. The CDR3 region is CASSSIAGGASYEQYF. Written as DNA, the CDR3 is TGTGCCAGCAGTTCAATAGCGGGAGGAGCTTCCTACGAGCAGTACTTC.